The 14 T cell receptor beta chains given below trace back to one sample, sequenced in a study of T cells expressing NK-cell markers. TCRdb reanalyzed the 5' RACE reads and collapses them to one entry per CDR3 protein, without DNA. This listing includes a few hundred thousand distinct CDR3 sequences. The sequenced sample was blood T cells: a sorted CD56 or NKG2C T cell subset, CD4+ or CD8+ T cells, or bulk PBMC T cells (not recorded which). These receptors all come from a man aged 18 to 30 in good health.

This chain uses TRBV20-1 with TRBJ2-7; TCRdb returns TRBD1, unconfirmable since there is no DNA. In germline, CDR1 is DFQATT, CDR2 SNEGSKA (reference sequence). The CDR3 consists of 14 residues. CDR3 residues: CSAPLPGRTNEQYF.

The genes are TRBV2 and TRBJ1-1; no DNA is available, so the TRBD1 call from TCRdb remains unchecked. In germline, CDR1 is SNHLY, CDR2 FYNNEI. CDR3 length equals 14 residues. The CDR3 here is CASSERTGLSEAFF.

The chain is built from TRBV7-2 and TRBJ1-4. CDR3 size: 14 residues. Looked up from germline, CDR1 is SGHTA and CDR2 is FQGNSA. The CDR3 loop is CASSFDRYNEKLFF.

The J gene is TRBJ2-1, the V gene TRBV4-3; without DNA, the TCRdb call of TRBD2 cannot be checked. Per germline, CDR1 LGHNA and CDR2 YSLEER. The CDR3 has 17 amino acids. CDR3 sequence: CASSQYRTSGRDNEQFF.

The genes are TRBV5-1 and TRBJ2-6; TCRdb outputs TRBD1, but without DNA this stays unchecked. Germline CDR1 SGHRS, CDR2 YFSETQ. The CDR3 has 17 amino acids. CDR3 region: CASSFGTGKAGANVLTF.

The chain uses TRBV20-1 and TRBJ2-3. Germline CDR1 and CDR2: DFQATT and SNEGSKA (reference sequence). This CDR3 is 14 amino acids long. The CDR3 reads CSASSLRRRDTQYF.

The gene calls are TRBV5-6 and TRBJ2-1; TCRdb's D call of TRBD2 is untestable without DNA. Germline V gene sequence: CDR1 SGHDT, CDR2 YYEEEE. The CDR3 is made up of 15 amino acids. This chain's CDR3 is CASSFRGSSGNEQFF.

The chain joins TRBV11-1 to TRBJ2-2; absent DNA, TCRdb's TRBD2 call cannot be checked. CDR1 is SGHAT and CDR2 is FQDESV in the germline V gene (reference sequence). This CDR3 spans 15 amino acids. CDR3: CASSPASGSRGELFF.

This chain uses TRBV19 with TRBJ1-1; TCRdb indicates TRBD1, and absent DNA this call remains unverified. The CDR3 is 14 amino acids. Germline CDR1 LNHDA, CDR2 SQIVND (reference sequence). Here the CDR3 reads CASSRSTGMDEAFF.

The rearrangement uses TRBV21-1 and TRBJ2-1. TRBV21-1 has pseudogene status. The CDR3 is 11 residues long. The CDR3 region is CASRPSNEQFF.

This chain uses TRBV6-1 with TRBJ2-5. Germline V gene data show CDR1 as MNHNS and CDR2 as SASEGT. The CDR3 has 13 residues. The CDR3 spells CAFRASLGETQYF.

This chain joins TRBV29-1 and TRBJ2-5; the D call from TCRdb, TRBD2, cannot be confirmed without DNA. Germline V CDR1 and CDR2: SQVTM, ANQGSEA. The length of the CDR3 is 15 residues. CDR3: CSVELAVLPQETQYF.

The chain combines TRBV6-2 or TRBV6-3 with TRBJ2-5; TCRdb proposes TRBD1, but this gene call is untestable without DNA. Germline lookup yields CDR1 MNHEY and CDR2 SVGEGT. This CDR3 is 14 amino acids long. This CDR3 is CASNQQGALETQYF.

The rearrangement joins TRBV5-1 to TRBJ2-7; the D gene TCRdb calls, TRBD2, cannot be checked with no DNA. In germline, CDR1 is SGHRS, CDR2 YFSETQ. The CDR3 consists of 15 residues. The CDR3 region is CASSNPGLGSYEQYF.